The next 32 T cell receptor beta chains were all read from a single sample in a study of shared clonotypes between healthy human individuals. Clones were read by immunoSEQ multiplex PCR, and TCRdb kept only the in-frame ones, dropping some. The profile covers 450,000 to 650,000 clones, with roughly four fifths appearing a single time and around 12% taken by the ten largest. Material: PBMCs. The receptors come from a woman aged 40 to 50 in good health. Some clones in this sample may be carry-over from other donors' samples.

This sequence joins TRBV18 and TRBJ2-1; 9 bases agree with TRBD1. There are 16 residues in the CDR3. Trimming cost V 2 bases and J 2 bases; bases outside gene matches: 4. Germline assignment: CDR1 KGHSH and CDR2 LQKENI. CDR3 sequence: CASSPAGTGTYNEQFF. Written as DNA, the CDR3 is TGTGCCAGCTCACCAGCCGGGACAGGGACCTACAATGAGCAGTTCTTC. Supplemented by reference TRBV18 and TRBJ2-1, the full variable domain reads NAGVMQNPRHLVRRRGQEARLRCSPMKGHSHVYWYRQLPEEGLKFMVYLQKENIIDESGMPKERFSAEFPKEGPSILRIQQVVRGDSAAYFCASSPAGTGTYNEQFFGPGTRLTVL.

This sequence joins TRBV5-1 and TRBJ2-7, with 10 bases lining up with TRBD2. V dropped 4 bases and J dropped 4; count of bases not matched to a gene: 11. Germline assignment: CDR1 SGHRS and CDR2 YFSETQ. This CDR3 region has 16 residues. The CDR3 loop reads CASSQTPSGRFYEQYF. The CDR3 coding sequence is TGCGCCAGCAGCCAAACGCCTAGCGGGAGATTTTACGAGCAGTACTTC.

V usage is TRBV19 and J usage is TRBJ1-5; the D is unclear. V dropped 4 bases and J dropped 0 bases, with 10 bases sitting between them. The germline V gene has CDR1 LNHDA and CDR2 SQIVND (reference sequence). The CDR3 has 15 amino acids. CDR3 in amino acids: CASSSRADSNQPQHF. The DNA of the CDR3 is TGTGCCAGTAGTAGTAGAGCGGATAGCAATCAGCCCCAGCATTTT.

In the case of this clone: The junction differs from germline at one of its ends, possibly a read error. The chain employs TRBV18 and TRBJ1-3, with D possibly TRBD1 on 6 matching bases. Germline V gene lookup returns CDR1 KGHSH and CDR2 LQKENI. The CDR3 is made up of 17 amino acids. The CDR3 nucleotides are TGTACCAGCTCACCATCTCAACAGGGATCTTCTGGAAACACCATATATTTT. Residues: CTSSPSQQGSSGNTIYF.

The chain combines TRBV7-2 with TRBJ2-7; D perhaps matches TRBD1 (5 bases). V lost 4 bases and J 4 bases, leaving 17 bases between the germline ends. The CDR3 consists of 15 residues. Germline loops: CDR1 SGHTA, CDR2 FQGNSA. CDR3 coding DNA: TGTGCCAGCAGCTCCCATGGTGGACACCGATACGAGCAGTACTTC. It specifies CASSSHGGHRYEQYF.

As regards this clone: It may be a read error: a sequence one base away is much more abundant. Here the CDR3 reads CASSLEVAGNTIYF. Written as DNA, the CDR3 is TGTGCCAGCAGCTTAGAAGTAGCTGGAAACACCATATATTTT. V and J are TRBV7-6 and TRBJ1-3; D unclear. Trimming took off 1 base at V and 2 bases at J, with 6 bases between the two ends. Germline CDR1 is SGHVS and CDR2 is FNYEAQ. The CDR3 contains 14 residues.

This clone was seen a handful of times. The chain joins TRBV7-6 to TRBJ2-7, with D tentatively TRBD2 (5 bases). This CDR3 spans 13 amino acids. CDR1 SGHVS and CDR2 FNYEAQ come from the germline V gene. V shed 2 bases and J shed 3 bases, with 8 bases lying between them. CDR3 DNA sequence: TGTGCCAGCAGCTTACAGGAGGACTACGAGCAGTACTTC. Its protein product is CASSLQEDYEQYF.

This sequence joins TRBV29-1 and TRBJ2-5; D is undetermined. The V gene lost 4 bases and the J gene lost 4 bases, with 13 bases spanning the gap. The germline CDR1 and CDR2 sequences are SQVTM and ANQGSEA. CDR3 length: 13 amino acids. This CDR3 reads CSVGMGLRETQYF. The DNA of the CDR3 is TGCAGCGTTGGAATGGGGTTAAGAGAGACCCAGTACTTC.

The CDR3 DNA follows: TGTGCCTGGAGCCCTTTTGGGGGGACTGAAGCTTTCTTT. Its translation: CAWSPFGGTEAFF. The chain has TRBV30 and TRBJ1-1; perhaps TRBD1 as D (5 bases). V lost 3 bases to trimming and J lost 5 bases, with 13 bases between them. This CDR3 contains 13 residues. CDR1 is GTSNPN and CDR2 is SVGIG in the germline V gene (reference sequence). Together with reference TRBV30 and TRBJ1-1, the CDR3 gives the full variable domain: SQTIHQWPATLVQPVGSPLSLECTVEGTSNPNLYWYRQAAGRGLQLLFYSVGIGQISSEVPQNLSASRPQDRQFILSSKKLLLSDSGFYLCAWSPFGGTEAFFGQGTRLTVV.

The chain is built from TRBV5-8 and TRBJ2-4, with 8 bases identical to TRBD2. CDR1 and CDR2 (germline): SGHTS, YDEGEE. V gave up 4 bases and J gave up 3 bases; unmatched junction bases: 6. This CDR3 is 15 amino acids long. The chain's CDR3 is CASSRGTSGKNIQYF. The CDR3 bases are TGTGCCAGCAGCCGAGGGACTAGTGGCAAAAACATTCAGTACTTC. Together with reference TRBV5-8 and TRBJ2-4, the CDR3 gives the full variable domain: EAGVTQSPTHLIKTRGQQATLRCSPISGHTSVYWYQQALGLGLQFLLWYDEGEERNRGNFPPRFSGRQFPNYSSELNVNALELEDSALYLCASSRGTSGKNIQYFGAGTRLSVL.

This clone has ten or more counts. The J gene is TRBJ2-3, the V gene TRBV28; unclear D gene. This CDR3 region has 14 residues. V was trimmed by 5 bases and J by 1 base, leaving 10 bases between them. CDR1 is MDHEN, CDR2 SYDVKM, per germline. The CDR3 reads CASSVIGGTDTQYF. The CDR3 DNA is TGTGCCAGCAGTGTCATTGGGGGCACAGATACGCAGTATTTT.

The genes are TRBV9 and TRBJ2-2; 7 nucleotides align to TRBD2. Per the germline V gene, CDR1 is SGDLS and CDR2 is YYNGEE. J gave up 4 bases and V 1 base, and 10 bases lay outside the gene matches. The CDR3 contains 17 residues. CDR3 sequence: CASSVYLADHPTGELFF. The CDR3 bases are TGTGCCAGCAGCGTATATCTAGCGGACCATCCCACCGGGGAGCTGTTTTTT.

This clone was seen at least ten times. The same CDR3 is also encoded by other DNA sequences in this sample. The CDR3 protein is CASSEGFEGQPQHF. The CDR3 DNA reads TGTGCCAGCAGTGAGGGTTTTGAGGGACAGCCCCAGCATTTT. The V call is TRBV6-1, the J call TRBJ1-5, with unresolved D. The length of the CDR3 is 14 residues. V was clipped by 3 bases and J by 7 bases, with 13 bases between them. Germline V gene sequence: CDR1 MNHNS, CDR2 SASEGT.

The genes are TRBV9 and TRBJ1-3, with 7 bases lining up with TRBD1. The CDR3 spans 16 residues. In germline, CDR1 is SGDLS, CDR2 YYNGEE. Trimming removed 4 bases from V and 4 bases from J; junction bases left unmatched: 11. The CDR3 DNA reads as TGTGCCAGCAGCCCCCCAGCGGGGACAGCGGGAAACACCATATATTTT. It encodes CASSPPAGTAGNTIYF.

A word on this clone: Germline and junction disagree at one end, which may indicate a read error. The chain is built from TRBV7-8 and TRBJ2-4, with D possibly being TRBD1 (5 bases). From germline, CDR1 is SGHVS and CDR2 FQNEAQ. The CDR3 is 17 amino acids. The CDR3, as DNA: TGTGCCGGCAGCTTAGGCCCGAGGACAACCCAGAAAAACATTCAGTACTTC. It specifies CAGSLGPRTTQKNIQYF.

This clone was seen more than once but under ten times. This chain's CDR3 is CASKTGHQETQYF. DNA of the CDR3: TGCGCCAGCAAGACAGGGCACCAAGAGACCCAGTACTTC. The chain has TRBV5-1 and TRBJ2-5; 7 nucleotides line up with TRBD1. Germline values: CDR1 SGHRS, CDR2 YFSETQ. V was pared by 6 bases and J by 0 bases, with 2 bases of the junction left unmatched. CDR3 length equals 13 residues.

Concerning this clone: One end of the junction varies from germline; a read error may be responsible. The chain carries TRBV7-7 and TRBJ1-1; maybe TRBD1 (5 bases). Per the germline V gene, CDR1 is SSHAT and CDR2 is FNYEAQ (reference sequence). This CDR3 comprises 13 residues. CDR3 residues: CASNSGEVAEAFF. The DNA of the CDR3 is TGTGCTAGCAACTCGGGGGAGGTCGCTGAAGCTTTCTTT.

This rearrangement joins TRBV19 to TRBJ2-3, with D possibly being TRBD2 (7 bases). This CDR3 comprises 16 residues. Deletions cut 1 base from V and 2 bases from J, with 13 bases between. Germline values: CDR1 LNHDA, CDR2 SQIVND (reference sequence). The CDR3: CASSIAGGGFTDTQYF. CDR3 sequence (DNA): TGTGCCAGTAGTATAGCCGGCGGGGGCTTCACAGATACGCAGTATTTT. The entire variable domain, with the rest obtained from reference TRBV19 and TRBJ2-3, is as follows: DGGITQSPKYLFRKEGQNVTLSCEQNLNHDAMYWYRQDPGQGLRLIYYSQIVNDFQKGDIAEGYSVSREKKESFPLTVTSAQKNPTAFYLCASSIAGGGFTDTQYFGPGTRLTVL.

About this clone itself: A junction end diverges from the germline sequence, so it may reflect a read error. The chain links TRBV7-2 to TRBJ2-4; D remains unclear. CDR3 length: 12 amino acids. Germline CDR1 is SGHTA and CDR2 is FQGNSA. This CDR3 is CASSLAKNIQYF. In DNA form, the CDR3 reads TGTGCCAGCAGCCTAGCCAAAAACATTCAGTACTTC.

The chain carries TRBV5-4 and TRBJ1-1; unclear D gene. Trimming stripped 4 bases from V and 1 base from J, with 8 bases between. The CDR3 runs 13 residues. In germline, CDR1 is SGHNT, CDR2 YYREEE (reference sequence). CDR3 loop: CASSLQTNTEAFF. The CDR3 DNA reads as TGTGCCAGCAGCCTACAAACGAACACTGAAGCTTTCTTT. Variable domain in full (rest from reference TRBV5-4 and TRBJ1-1): ETGVTQSPTHLIKTRGQQVTLRCSSQSGHNTVSWYQQALGQGPQFIFQYYREEENGRGNFPPRFSGLQFPNYSSELNVNALELDDSALYLCASSLQTNTEAFFGQGTRLTVV.

This chain links TRBV5-4 with TRBJ1-2; D is unclear. Trimming stripped 3 bases from V and 2 bases from J, with 11 bases between. The CDR3 has 14 amino acids. Germline lookup yields CDR1 SGHNT and CDR2 YYREEE (reference sequence). The DNA for the CDR3 is TGTGCCAGCAGCTCACCAATACCGAACTATGGCTACACCTTC. Translating gives CASSSPIPNYGYTF.

The rearrangement uses TRBV5-1 and TRBJ1-1; 7 bases line up with TRBD1. The CDR3 loop spans 16 amino acids. The trim removed 4 bases at V and 4 bases at J, leaving 13 bases unmatched. Germline V CDR1 and CDR2: SGHRS, YFSETQ. This CDR3 is CASSAGQKGVGTEAFF. The CDR3 DNA is TGCGCCAGCAGCGCGGGACAGAAGGGGGTAGGCACTGAAGCTTTCTTT.

The chain carries TRBV30 and TRBJ1-2; 7 bases line up with TRBD1. The germline gives CDR1 GTSNPN, CDR2 SVGIG (reference sequence). J was trimmed by 6 bases and V by 2 bases; bases with no gene match: 6. This CDR3 region has 13 residues. The CDR3 DNA sequence: TGTGCCTGGAGTACTCAGGGGGTGAATGGCTACACCTTC. Protein sequence: CAWSTQGVNGYTF.

There are a few counts of this clone. The chain joins TRBV15 to TRBJ1-2; 8 nucleotides line up with TRBD1. Germline trimming cut 3 bases from V and 4 bases from J; bases unmatched to any gene: 1. This CDR3 has 13 amino acids. In germline, CDR1 is LNHNV, CDR2 YYDKDF (reference sequence). The CDR3 region is CATSRGTGYGYTF. The CDR3, as DNA: TGTGCCACCAGCAGGGGGACAGGCTATGGCTACACCTTC.

The V and J genes are TRBV4-1 and TRBJ1-2, with D tentatively TRBD1 (6 bases). This CDR3 comprises 15 residues. CDR1 and CDR2 (germline): MGHRA, YSYEKL. V was shortened by 1 base and J by 6 bases, with 15 bases between the two germline ends. The CDR3 is CASSQVAGARDGYTF. The CDR3, as DNA: TGCGCCAGCAGCCAAGTCGCGGGGGCGCGGGATGGCTACACCTTC.

This chain connects TRBV5-4 to TRBJ1-5; D perhaps matches TRBD1 (5 bases). V dropped 7 bases and J dropped 5 bases, with 16 bases sitting between them. The CDR3 is made up of 14 amino acids. Germline V lookup: CDR1 SGHNT, CDR2 YYREEE (reference sequence). The CDR3 loop reads CASSDQGRDQPQHF. The CDR3 coding sequence is TGTGCCAGCTCGGATCAGGGTAGAGATCAGCCCCAGCATTTT.

V and J are TRBV9 and TRBJ2-3, with D tentatively TRBD2 (6 bases). This CDR3 contains 15 residues. The germline V gene encodes CDR1 SGDLS and CDR2 YYNGEE. The V end was cut by 3 bases, the J end by 0 bases, with 11 bases between. The CDR3 region has the DNA TGTGCCAGCAGCGCCGGAGGGTCCAGCACAGATACGCAGTATTTT. Its protein product is CASSAGGSSTDTQYF. Full variable domain (remainder filled in from reference TRBV9 and TRBJ2-3): DSGVTQTPKHLITATGQRVTLRCSPRSGDLSVYWYQQSLDQGLQFLIQYYNGEERAKGNILERFSAQQFPDLHSELNLSSLELGDSALYFCASSAGGSSTDTQYFGPGTRLTVL.

The chain links TRBV28 to TRBJ2-7; TRBD1 aligns across 7 bases. CDR3 length: 14 residues. Germline CDR1 is MDHEN and CDR2 is SYDVKM. Trimming cost V 5 bases and J 3 bases; bases outside gene matches: 7. CDR3 residues: CASSTRDSLYEQYF. Here the CDR3 DNA reads TGTGCCAGCAGTACCCGGGACAGTCTCTACGAGCAGTACTTC. The whole variable domain, filled in from reference TRBV28 and TRBJ2-7, reads DVKVTQSSRYLVKRTGEKVFLECVQDMDHENMFWYRQDPGLGLRLIYFSYDVKMKEKGDIPEGYSVSREKKERFSLILESASTNQTSMYLCASSTRDSLYEQYFGPGTRLTVT.

With regard to this clone: At one of its ends the junction is not consistent with the germline gene, which may arise from a read error. The chain employs TRBV7-2 and TRBJ1-2; no reliable D call. The CDR3 is made up of 11 amino acids. The germline V gene encodes CDR1 SGHTA and CDR2 FQGNSA. The CDR3 protein is CASSLGLTRLF. CDR3 sequence (DNA): TGTGCCAGCAGCTTGGGCCTAACTCGCCTATTC. The full variable domain, with the rest looked up from reference TRBV7-2 and TRBJ1-2, is GAGVSQSPSNKVTEKGKDVELRCDPISGHTALYWYRQSLGQGLEFLIYFQGNSAPDKSGLPSDRFSAERTGGSVSTLTIQRTQQEDSAVYLCASSLGLTRLFGSGTRLTVV.

About this clone: A far larger clone differs by one base, so this is likely a read error. J is TRBJ2-7 and V is TRBV29-1; TRBD2 matches at 8 bases. The V and J ends lost 4 bases and 5 bases, in that order; junction bases with no gene match: 7. Per germline, CDR1 SQVTM and CDR2 ANQGSEA. The CDR3 sequence is 13 residues long. Here the CDR3 DNA reads TGCAGCGTTGCGGTACTAGCGGTCCACGAGCAGTACTTC. Protein product: CSVAVLAVHEQYF.

The chain links TRBV5-4 to TRBJ2-1; 9 bases map to TRBD2. CDR1 and CDR2 from the germline V gene are SGHNT and YYREEE (reference sequence). The CDR3 is 15 amino acids. V lost 4 bases, J lost 4 bases, and 6 bases stayed unmatched. CDR3 coding DNA: TGTGCCAGCAGCCCGTTAGCGGGAGCGTACAATGAGCAGTTCTTC. This gives the protein CASSPLAGAYNEQFF.

As to this clone: A far larger clone is off by one base, so a read error is likely. Other DNA sequences from this sample encode an identical CDR3 as well. The chain carries TRBV25-1 and TRBJ2-7; 9 nucleotides align to TRBD1. This CDR3 is 18 amino acids long. Germline trimming cut 3 bases from V and 2 bases from J; bases unmatched to any gene: 14. Germline-derived CDR1 and CDR2 are MGHDK and SYGVNS. The CDR3 DNA is TGTGCCAGCAGTGACCTACCCCCGGGACAGGGTTTGCCCTACGAGCAGTACTTC. It encodes CASSDLPPGQGLPYEQYF.